This TCR beta chain was recovered during a study of blood T cells in healthy people across ages. Notes on the study in general: The long-lived group displayed more naive CD4+ cells, plus higher diversity, than the aged donors did.

A J-beta primer mix and a sample-barcoded 5' primer were used in a second PCR of roughly 6 to 11 cycles. TCRdb itself ran the 5' RACE reads through MiXCR, one entry per CDR3 protein. This table has about 780,000 distinct CDR3 sequences, about 45% appearing once. Remarks on this clonotype: The antigen remains unidentified.

Sequencing used blood. This clonotype was sampled from a man at least 80 years old in good health.

The CDR3 DNA follows: TGTGCCAGCAGCCTAACCCCAGGGGCAGGAGCGGGAGATACGCAGTATTTT. Translation: CASSLTPGAGAGDTQYF. The rearrangement links TRBV28 to TRBJ2-3; the D call may be TRBD1 or TRBD2 (6 bases each). V lost 6 bases and J 5 bases, leaving 24 bases between the germline ends. The CDR3 has 17 residues. Germline V CDR1 and CDR2: MDHEN, SYDVKM. The variable domain in full, completed from reference TRBV28 and TRBJ2-3, reads DVKVTQSSRYLVKRTGEKVFLECVQDMDHENMFWYRQDPGLGLRLIYFSYDVKMKEKGDIPEGYSVSREKKERFSLILESASTNQTSMYLCASSLTPGAGAGDTQYFGPGTRLTVL.